The 13 T cell receptor beta chains presented below share a single source sample, sequenced in a study of tissue T cells after allogeneic stem cell transplantation. Noted time point: mouse harvest day 7 after allogeneic transplant. The graft held 10^6 splenic CD5+ T cells and 10^7 T-cell-depleted bone marrow cells. Profiling relied on immunoSEQ multiplex PCR, and the TCRdb table lists in-frame clones only, not all of them. Among thousands of clones listed, about 60% were seen once. Specimen: spleen. The receptors stem from a female BALB/c mouse given C57BL/6 T cells with graft-versus-host disease after an allogeneic hematopoietic cell transplant.

Comment on this clone: Mouse names are used for the genes. The CDR3 end lies 1 residue beyond the end of the read and is filled in from the germline J gene. V and J are TRBV4 and TRBJ2-4, with D perhaps matching TRBD1 or TRBD2 (6 bases each). V was trimmed by 4 bases and J by 2 bases, leaving 7 bases between them. The CDR3 contains 13 residues. In germline, CDR1 is LGHDT, CDR2 YNNKQL (reference sequence). CDR3 amino acids: CASSWGLQNTLYF. The CDR3 bases that were read are TGTGCCAGCAGCTGGGGGCTTCAAAACACCTTGTAC.

As concerns this clone: These gene names are mouse names. The read ends 1 residue early relative to the CDR3; the germline J gene fills the gap. The J gene is TRBJ2-4, the V gene TRBV26, with 7 nucleotides matching TRBD1. The germline gives CDR1 KGHPV, CDR2 FQNQEV (reference sequence). This CDR3 contains 13 residues. Trimming took 5 bases from V and 3 from J; bases not matched to a gene: 2. CDR3: CASSYRGQNTLYF. CDR3 bases read: TGTGCCAGCAGTTACAGGGGACAAAACACCTTGTAC.

For this clone: It is likely a read error: a sequence one base away is far more abundant. Gene and germline names: mouse. The read comes to an end 1 residue before the CDR3 does, leaving the germline J gene to fill in the end. Other DNA sequences in this specimen translate into the identical CDR3. V is TRBV13-1 and J is TRBJ2-7, with 14 nucleotides matching TRBD2. Trimming cost V 0 bases and J 6 bases; bases outside gene matches: 2. This CDR3 contains 15 residues. Germline CDR1 is NSHNY and CDR2 is SYGAGN. The CDR3 loop is CASSDGGLGGREQYF. The part of the CDR3 DNA that was read is TGTGCCAGCAGTGATGGGGGACTGGGGGGGCGTGAACAGTAC.

The sample holds a few counts of this clone. The gene symbols are mouse symbols. The read terminates 1 residue before the CDR3 end, so the remaining end is supplied by the germline J gene. The chain joins TRBV3 to TRBJ1-3; D call uncertain. Trimming left V 0 bases short and J 0 bases short, with 3 bases between. This CDR3 is 14 amino acids long. The V gene's germline CDR1 is SNHLY and CDR2 FYNGKV (reference sequence). The CDR3 here is CASSLANSGNTLYF. The covered CDR3 bases are TGTGCCAGCAGCTTAGCAAATTCTGGAAATACGCTCTAT.

As concerns this clone: The gene symbols are mouse symbols. The sequence runs out 1 residue before the end of the CDR3; the remainder is reconstructed from the germline J gene. The chain couples TRBV15 to TRBJ2-3; D remains unclear. Germline V CDR1 and CDR2: SGHND, FRSKSL. The CDR3 is made up of 15 amino acids. V was trimmed by 6 bases and J by 0 bases, leaving 13 bases between them. The CDR3 protein is CASRPGDSSAETLYF. The DNA read from the CDR3 is TGTGCCAGCAGGCCCGGGGATTCTAGTGCAGAAACGCTGTAT.

As to this clone: The genes and germline here are from mouse. The CDR3 goes on 1 residue after the read ends, and that part is filled in from the germline J gene. V is TRBV13-1 and J is TRBJ2-4; 11 bases align to TRBD2. The CDR3 is 15 residues long. J lost 9 bases, V lost 0 bases, and 6 bases had no gene match. Looked up from germline, CDR1 is NSHNY and CDR2 is SYGAGN. The CDR3 loop reads CASSDGTGGAPTLYF. CDR3 DNA (partial): TGTGCCAGCAGTGATGGTACTGGGGGGGCGCCTACCTTGTAC.

With respect to this clone: Here the gene names and germline are mouse. The sequenced fragment ends 1 residue before the CDR3 boundary, so the rest is inferred from the germline J gene. V gene TRBV16 combines with J gene TRBJ1-5; D unresolved. Germline V gives CDR1 SGHSA, CDR2 FRNQAP. V lost 0 bases, J lost 0 bases, and 3 bases lay in between. The CDR3 is 14 amino acids. CDR3 bases read: TGTGCAAGCAGCTTAGATGGTAACAACCAGGCTCCGCTT. As protein: CASSLDGNNQAPL. The complete CDR3 sequence is CASSLDGNNQAPLF.

With respect to this clone: Gene labels here are mouse ones. Read data end 1 residue before the CDR3 end; the end is taken from the germline J gene. V and J are TRBV4 and TRBJ2-7, with a weak D call TRBD1 (6 bases). The V end was cut by 4 bases, the J end by 0 bases, with 10 bases between. Germline V gene lookup returns CDR1 LGHDT and CDR2 YNNKQL (reference sequence). The CDR3 runs to 14 residues. The sequenced part of the CDR3 DNA is TGTGCCAGCAGCTTGGGACAAAACTCCTATGAACAGTAC. It specifies CASSLGQNSYEQY. The whole CDR3 sequence reads CASSLGQNSYEQYF.

About this clone: Gene names refer to mouse genes. Coverage ceases 1 residue before the CDR3 finishes, and the germline J gene fills in the end. The chain carries TRBV13-2 and TRBJ1-1, with unresolved D. CDR3 size: 16 residues. Germline values: CDR1 NNHNN, CDR2 SYGAGS (reference sequence). Trimming took 0 bases from V and 3 from J, leaving 15 bases between them. Partial CDR3 DNA: TGTGCCAGCGGTGATGCAGAGATAGGGTTGGACACAGAAGTCTTC. Its protein is CASGDAEIGLDTEVF. From start to end, the CDR3 is CASGDAEIGLDTEVFF.

On this clone itself: The gene names given are mouse names. The read ends 1 residue early relative to the CDR3; the germline J gene fills the gap. This rearrangement joins TRBV12-2 to TRBJ1-4, with D uncertain. Germline values: CDR1 SGHLS, CDR2 HYDKME. V gave up 2 bases and J gave up 0 bases, with 6 bases separating them. This CDR3 contains 14 residues. Incomplete CDR3 DNA: TGTGCCAGCTCTCCTCAAATTTCCAACGAAAGATTATTT. It is translated as CASSPQISNERLF. The full CDR3 reads CASSPQISNERLFF. Full variable domain (rest looked up from reference TRBV12-2 and TRBJ1-4): NSGVVQSPRYIIKGKGERSILKCIPISGHLSVAWYQQTQGQELKFFIQHYDKMERDKGNLPSRFSVQQFDDYHSEMNMSALELEDSAVYFCASSPQISNERLFFGHGTKLSVL.

This clone has more than one count but fewer than ten. Genes and germline come from the mouse. The read terminates 1 residue ahead of where the CDR3 ends, so the germline J gene completes it. The chain recombines TRBV13-3 with TRBJ1-6; the match to TRBD1 covers 7 bases. TRBJ1-6 belongs to the ORF category, with a function that is uncertain. CDR1 and CDR2 from the germline V gene are NNHDY and SYVADS. CDR3 size: 14 residues. V gave up 7 bases and J gave up 2 bases; unmatched junction bases: 3. CDR3 bases read: TGTGCCAGCGAGGGACAGACCTATAATTCGCCCCTCTAC. It is translated as CASEGQTYNSPLY. Given in full, the CDR3 is CASEGQTYNSPLYF.

A word on this clone: Gene names and germline refer to mouse. The read falls 1 residue short of the CDR3 end, and the missing part is taken from the germline J gene. This chain connects TRBV13-2 to TRBJ1-2; TRBD1 is a possible D gene (5 bases). The CDR3 extends over 14 amino acids. Germline loops: CDR1 NNHNN, CDR2 SYGAGS (reference sequence). Trimming pared 0 bases from V and 3 bases from J, leaving 9 bases between. CDR3 DNA, as far as it was read: TGTGCCAGCGGTGATGGCAGGGAGGACTCCGACTACACC. Amino acids: CASGDGREDSDYT. The whole CDR3 region reads CASGDGREDSDYTF.

This clone was recorded a few times. The gene names given are mouse names. The sequenced fragment ends 1 residue before the CDR3 boundary, so the rest is inferred from the germline J gene. The chain joins TRBV16 to TRBJ1-5, with a tentative D call TRBD1 (5 bases). V was cut by 0 bases and J by 3 bases, with 6 bases left in between. Germline CDR1 reads SGHSA; CDR2 reads FRNQAP. The CDR3 covers 14 residues. The CDR3 spells CASSLERGNQAPLF. CDR3 DNA, as far as it was read: TGTGCAAGCAGCTTAGAAAGGGGCAACCAGGCTCCGCTT.